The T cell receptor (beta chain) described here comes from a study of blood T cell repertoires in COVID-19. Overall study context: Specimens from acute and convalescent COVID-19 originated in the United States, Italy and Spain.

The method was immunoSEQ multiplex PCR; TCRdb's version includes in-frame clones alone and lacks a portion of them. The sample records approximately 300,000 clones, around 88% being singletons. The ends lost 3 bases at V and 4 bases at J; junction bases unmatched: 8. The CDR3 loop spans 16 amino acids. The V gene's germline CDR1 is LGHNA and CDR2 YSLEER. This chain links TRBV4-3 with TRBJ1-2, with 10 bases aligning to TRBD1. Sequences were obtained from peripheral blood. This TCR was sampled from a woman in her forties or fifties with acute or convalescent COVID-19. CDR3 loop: CASSHGPGQGSYGYTF. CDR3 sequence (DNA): TGCGCCAGCAGCCACGGTCCGGGACAGGGGTCCTATGGCTACACCTTC.